This T cell receptor (beta chain) was profiled in a study of radiotherapy plus CTLA-4 blockade in lung cancer. Study in general: In around 17% of patients, objective responses were seen; roughly 28% had disease control. General study findings and limits: Blood saw expansion of tumor-derived TCR clones after radiotherapy plus ipilimumab. The best prediction of response reportedly came from early blood T cell clone dynamics, with interferon-beta.

The germline CDR1 and CDR2 sequences are MNHEY and SVGAGI. Trimming shortened V by 7 bases and J by 6 bases, and 22 bases separated the two germline ends. The CDR3 loop spans 15 amino acids. With regard to this clone: Its specificity is unknown.

People whose metastatic non-small-cell lung cancer was chemo-refractory got focal radiation along with CTLA-4 blockade by ipilimumab. Assay: immunoSEQ multiplex PCR; the TCRdb copy retains only in-frame clones and omits some. The sample lists some 50,000 clones; under 85% were seen once. The sequence was collected from a human donor with non-small cell lung cancer who had a partial response to radiotherapy plus ipilimumab. The genes are TRBV6-5 and TRBJ2-7; TRBD1 might be the D (8 bases). The source material was peripheral blood, sampled from a patient treated with radiotherapy plus ipilimumab. The CDR3 nucleotides are TGTGCCAGCACCTCGTTAAGGACAGGGAGGGGCGAGCAGTACTTC. It translates to CASTSLRTGRGEQYF.